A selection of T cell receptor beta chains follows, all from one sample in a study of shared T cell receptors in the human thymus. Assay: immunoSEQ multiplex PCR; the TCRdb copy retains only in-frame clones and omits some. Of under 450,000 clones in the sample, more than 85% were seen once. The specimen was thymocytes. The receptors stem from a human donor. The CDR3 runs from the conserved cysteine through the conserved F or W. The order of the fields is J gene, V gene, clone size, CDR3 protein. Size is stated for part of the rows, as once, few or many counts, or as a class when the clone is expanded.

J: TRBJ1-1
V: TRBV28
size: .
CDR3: CASKNTEAFF

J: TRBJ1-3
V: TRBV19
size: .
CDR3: CASIPGPGRNTIYF

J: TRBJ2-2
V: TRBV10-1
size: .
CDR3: CASSESCPGAVYTGELFF

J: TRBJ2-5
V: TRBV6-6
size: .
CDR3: CASSVGTSGEETQYF

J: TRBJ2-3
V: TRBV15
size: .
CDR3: CATSRDLLRTSVTDTQYF

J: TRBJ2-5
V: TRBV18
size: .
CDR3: CASSPREGWEQYF

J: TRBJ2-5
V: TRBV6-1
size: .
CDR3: CASSVTEETQYF

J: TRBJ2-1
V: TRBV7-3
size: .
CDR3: CASTQKGLAEINEQFF

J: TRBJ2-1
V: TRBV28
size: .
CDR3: CAIRDGSYNEQFF

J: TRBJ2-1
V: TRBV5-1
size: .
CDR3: CASSGTSGSSNNEQFF

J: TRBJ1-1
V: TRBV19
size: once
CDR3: CASSIYMGTEAFF

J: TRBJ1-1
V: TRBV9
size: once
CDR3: CASSPRTENTEAFF

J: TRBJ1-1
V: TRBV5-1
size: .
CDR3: CASSLGPGGTEAFF

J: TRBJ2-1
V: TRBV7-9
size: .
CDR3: CASSLGRLAGNSYNEQFF

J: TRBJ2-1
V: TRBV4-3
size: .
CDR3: CASSQGGGKDTYNEQFF